A selection of T cell receptor beta chains follows, all from one sample in a study of cytomegalovirus exposure and HLA in healthy donors. Assay used: immunoSEQ multiplex PCR; TCRdb lists only in-frame clones, some missing. The sample consists of some 130,000 clones, roughly 85% of them appearing once. The sequenced material came from PBMCs. The receptor source for this set is a man aged 40-49 years in good health and CMV-seropositive. The CDR3 runs from the conserved cysteine through the conserved F or W. Fields, in order: J gene, clone size, V gene, D gene, CDR3 protein. D genes are given only for firm matches. Only some rows state a clone size, as once, few, many or a class for expanded clones.

j_call: TRBJ1-2; clone_size: .; v_call: TRBV6-4; d_call: .; cdr3_aa: CASSDSGALTSGGYTF
j_call: TRBJ2-6; clone_size: .; v_call: TRBV4-2; d_call: TRBD2; cdr3_aa: CASSQEVAGGSGANVLTF
j_call: TRBJ1-3; clone_size: once; v_call: TRBV7-8; d_call: .; cdr3_aa: CASSGGTGAGNTIYF
j_call: TRBJ1-1; clone_size: .; v_call: TRBV18; d_call: TRBD1; cdr3_aa: CASSPRGTANTEAFF
j_call: TRBJ2-7; clone_size: .; v_call: TRBV11-3; d_call: TRBD1; cdr3_aa: CASSFSGQGAYEQYF
j_call: TRBJ2-1; clone_size: .; v_call: TRBV19; d_call: TRBD2; cdr3_aa: CASSILAGSEQFF
j_call: TRBJ2-2; clone_size: .; v_call: TRBV14; d_call: .; cdr3_aa: CASSQDIIHTGELFF
j_call: TRBJ2-5; clone_size: .; v_call: TRBV6-5; d_call: TRBD2; cdr3_aa: CASSPTSGSPETQYF
j_call: TRBJ2-3; clone_size: .; v_call: TRBV6-6; d_call: .; cdr3_aa: CASHEARGAPTDTQYF
j_call: TRBJ2-4; clone_size: .; v_call: TRBV9; d_call: .; cdr3_aa: CAGKGEGGPTKNIQYF
j_call: TRBJ2-2; clone_size: .; v_call: TRBV19; d_call: TRBD2; cdr3_aa: CASSLLAGGRTGELFF
j_call: TRBJ2-3; clone_size: few; v_call: TRBV6-5; d_call: TRBD1; cdr3_aa: CASKGGQGTDTQYF
j_call: TRBJ1-5; clone_size: .; v_call: TRBV5-8; d_call: TRBD1; cdr3_aa: CASSLAGQGSNQPQHF
j_call: TRBJ1-2; clone_size: .; v_call: TRBV7-9; d_call: TRBD1; cdr3_aa: CSSSSRDRGPPNYGYTF
j_call: TRBJ2-3; clone_size: .; v_call: TRBV29-1; d_call: .; cdr3_aa: CSVRQERTDTQYF
j_call: TRBJ2-5; clone_size: .; v_call: TRBV5-1; d_call: TRBD2; cdr3_aa: CASSLGTSGKQETQYF
j_call: TRBJ1-1; clone_size: .; v_call: TRBV5-1; d_call: .; cdr3_aa: CASSLGREGGEAFF
j_call: TRBJ1-5; clone_size: few; v_call: TRBV18; d_call: .; cdr3_aa: CASSPQEGNSNQPQHF
j_call: TRBJ2-7; clone_size: .; v_call: TRBV4-2; d_call: .; cdr3_aa: CASSQSTRSSYEQYF
j_call: TRBJ2-7; clone_size: .; v_call: TRBV27; d_call: TRBD1; cdr3_aa: CASSPRTGPYEQYF
j_call: TRBJ1-1; clone_size: .; v_call: TRBV6-5; d_call: .; cdr3_aa: CASSRDRNTEAFF
j_call: TRBJ1-4; clone_size: .; v_call: TRBV10-3; d_call: TRBD1; cdr3_aa: CAIQQGANEKLFF
j_call: TRBJ2-7; clone_size: few; v_call: TRBV10-1; d_call: TRBD2; cdr3_aa: CARSTSGETYEQYF
j_call: TRBJ1-2; clone_size: .; v_call: TRBV19; d_call: .; cdr3_aa: CASSMMWANYGYTF
j_call: TRBJ1-1; clone_size: once; v_call: TRBV15; d_call: TRBD1; cdr3_aa: CATSGRTGGNTEAFF
j_call: TRBJ2-5; clone_size: .; v_call: TRBV29-1; d_call: TRBD2; cdr3_aa: CSAKGLAGVETQYF
j_call: TRBJ1-2; clone_size: .; v_call: TRBV5-6; d_call: TRBD1; cdr3_aa: CASRLLRDREEYGYTF
j_call: TRBJ2-7; clone_size: .; v_call: TRBV30; d_call: TRBD1; cdr3_aa: CAWIRTGGQNYEQYF
j_call: TRBJ2-1; clone_size: .; v_call: TRBV6-5; d_call: TRBD2; cdr3_aa: CASSPGGGRHNEQFF
j_call: TRBJ1-3; clone_size: .; v_call: TRBV18; d_call: .; cdr3_aa: CASSPNEGAGNTIYF
j_call: TRBJ2-6; clone_size: .; v_call: TRBV11-2; d_call: TRBD1; cdr3_aa: CASSRTGAGANVLTF
j_call: TRBJ2-7; clone_size: few; v_call: TRBV5-3; d_call: .; cdr3_aa: CASSLASGEQYF
j_call: TRBJ2-7; clone_size: .; v_call: TRBV30; d_call: .; cdr3_aa: CACKGGESEQYF
j_call: TRBJ2-1; clone_size: .; v_call: TRBV11-2; d_call: .; cdr3_aa: CASSLLVSYNEQFF
j_call: TRBJ2-6; clone_size: few; v_call: TRBV5-1; d_call: TRBD1; cdr3_aa: CASNGQGSGANVLTF
j_call: TRBJ2-3; clone_size: .; v_call: TRBV30; d_call: .; cdr3_aa: CAWTYWAIDTQYF
j_call: TRBJ2-1; clone_size: .; v_call: TRBV15; d_call: TRBD2; cdr3_aa: CATSSGTGRNNEQFF
j_call: TRBJ1-1; clone_size: few; v_call: TRBV7-3; d_call: .; cdr3_aa: CASSFGGYTEAFF
j_call: TRBJ2-1; clone_size: .; v_call: TRBV7-7; d_call: .; cdr3_aa: CASSLVGGVNNEQFF
j_call: TRBJ2-1; clone_size: .; v_call: TRBV9; d_call: TRBD2; cdr3_aa: CASSVAPATAGGFSSYNEQFF
j_call: TRBJ2-7; clone_size: .; v_call: TRBV2; d_call: TRBD1; cdr3_aa: CASSVWTGIYEQYF
j_call: TRBJ2-3; clone_size: .; v_call: TRBV9; d_call: .; cdr3_aa: CASSVGDFLSLTDTQYF
j_call: TRBJ1-5; clone_size: .; v_call: TRBV19; d_call: TRBD1; cdr3_aa: CASTPAGQGNQPQHF
j_call: TRBJ2-2; clone_size: .; v_call: TRBV6-5; d_call: .; cdr3_aa: CASSYSIPAATGELFF
j_call: TRBJ2-3; clone_size: .; v_call: TRBV7-9; d_call: TRBD2; cdr3_aa: CASSPGTSDTDTQYF
j_call: TRBJ2-1; clone_size: few; v_call: TRBV4-2; d_call: .; cdr3_aa: CASSQDERLEQFF
j_call: TRBJ1-3; clone_size: .; v_call: TRBV9; d_call: .; cdr3_aa: CASSVRGLSGNTIYF
j_call: TRBJ2-6; clone_size: few; v_call: TRBV4-1; d_call: .; cdr3_aa: CASSQVGGGGANVLTF
j_call: TRBJ2-3; clone_size: .; v_call: TRBV13; d_call: TRBD1; cdr3_aa: CASSHRAGGDTQYF
j_call: TRBJ1-1; clone_size: .; v_call: TRBV19; d_call: .; cdr3_aa: CASRRGPDTEAFF
j_call: TRBJ1-2; clone_size: once; v_call: TRBV9; d_call: .; cdr3_aa: CASSVTLGGDGYTF
j_call: TRBJ1-2; clone_size: .; v_call: TRBV28; d_call: .; cdr3_aa: CASSSPGLGRGLVYGYTF
j_call: TRBJ2-7; clone_size: .; v_call: TRBV10-3; d_call: .; cdr3_aa: CAISGLGYEQYF
j_call: TRBJ2-7; clone_size: .; v_call: TRBV9; d_call: TRBD1; cdr3_aa: CASSPRDRQANEQYF
j_call: TRBJ1-2; clone_size: .; v_call: TRBV30; d_call: .; cdr3_aa: CAWSVRDTSLLF
j_call: TRBJ2-7; clone_size: .; v_call: TRBV27; d_call: .; cdr3_aa: CAIPRTEGYEQYF
j_call: TRBJ1-6; clone_size: .; v_call: TRBV6-6; d_call: TRBD1; cdr3_aa: CASRRQGTGNSPLHF
j_call: TRBJ2-7; clone_size: few; v_call: TRBV28; d_call: TRBD1; cdr3_aa: CASSSASPGQGFVSEQYF